This TCR beta chain was captured in a study of T cell responses to AZD1222 COVID-19 vaccine (dated by TCRdb to about 2021). Background for the entire study: A total of about 230 trial participants underwent TCR sequencing, of whom 207 received two doses of AZD1222 and some 25 received two doses of the MenACWY control vaccine. Trial participants were enrolled by age into 18-55, 56-69 and 70-plus year subgroups, with around 140, 26 and 57 TCR-sequenced participants respectively.

The research as a whole found: Only five or six AZD1222 recipients were SARS-CoV-2 seropositive at baseline, limiting conclusions about previously exposed vaccinees. The whole spike protein was spanned by vaccine-associated CD4 TCRs, and dominant responses were seen in regions 160-218 and 743-854. A significant rise in spike-specific TCR breadth and depth was observed after two AZD1222 doses relative to day 0 and relative to MenACWY recipients. The 56-69-year group was small, and its depth increase did not reach significance, likely because of low power. Reportedly, almost half of the unique spike-specific TCRs recognized epitopes lying outside the regions that are mutated in the B.1.351 and B.1.1.7 variants. No day 14 peak-response samples were available, so repertoires were characterized only after the peak T cell response. Participants were mostly white British, with more females than males. The authors suggested clonal diversity may have been underestimated.

The time point label corresponds to: about 28 days (+/-7) after the second vaccine dose. Because spike-specific TCR depth and breadth did not differ between the two schedules, AZD1222 recipients who got a second dose at roughly 4 weeks were pooled with those who got a second dose at roughly 12 weeks. The vaccinee samples were drawn from two UK trials, COV001 and COV002, one of which was a single-blind randomized controlled phase 2/3 trial testing AZD1222 (ChAdOx1 nCoV-19) in healthy adults. Trial participant PBMC samples were collected at day 0 and day 28 after the second dose for TCRbeta chain sequencing. Reading from cysteine to phenylalanine, the CDR3 counts 15 amino acids. Solely the CDR3 DNA is kept, with 45 bases framed from the first base. Via the germline V gene, CDR1 is SGDLS and CDR2 YYNGEE. Trimming costs V 1 base and J 0 bases, and their ends lie 5 bases apart. The CDR3 regions of human TCRbeta chains were analyzed by immunosequencing. The paper's data handling went like this. TCRs in the repertoires were compared against a reference library of SARS-CoV-2-specific TCRs that had been generated with the MIRA antigen-specificity platform. Breadth was defined as the fraction of unique TCRs that were SARS-CoV-2-associated, and depth was defined as the fraction of total T cells that were SARS-CoV-2-associated. Using the MIRA data, each spike-specific TCR was assigned both to the spike region to which the TCR was reactive and to a CD4 or CD8 class. Log10-transformed breadth and depth values were compared by one-way ANOVA with Sidak's multiple comparisons tests. Imported from immuneACCESS, the table was reduced by TCRdb to in-frame sequences with V and J called. These copies leave out some clones; in studies compared against another copy, an unresolved V gene accounts for under half, and the cause of the remainder is not known. V and J calls and clone size are as listed in that table; D and trimming were resolved from the DNA. Present in this sample are more than 150,000 clones, around 90% of which were seen just once. Approximately 1.9% of the sample is taken by the ten largest.

Points on this clone: The antigen this receptor binds is unknown. No quality values exist for individual bases; no much larger clone is one base distant.

The sequence was obtained from an adult who received the AZD1222 COVID-19 vaccine. The sequenced sample was peripheral blood, obtained 28 days after the second AZD1222 dose. Recombination linked TRBV9 to TRBJ2-6, with an unclear D gene assignment. The CDR3 in this case is CASSVFISGANVLTF. The DNA sequence is as follows: TGTGCCAGCAGCGTATTTATCTCTGGGGCCAACGTCCTGACTTTC.